Below are 18 T cell receptor beta chains sequenced from a single sample in a study of control samples from healthy donors and cancer patients. Generated by immunoSEQ multiplex PCR, the TCRdb table keeps only in-frame clones and is missing some. The sample lists about 110,000 clones, 75% to 95% occurring once. Input material: blood. The receptor source for this set is a human donor in good health. The donor label of this sample is uncertain.

The chain combines TRBV7-3 with TRBJ1-1; D not certain. CDR1 SGHTA and CDR2 FQGTGA come from the germline V gene. The CDR3 sequence is 13 residues long. V was shortened by 4 bases and J by 4 bases, with 10 bases between the two germline ends. CDR3 sequence: CASSYPGVTEAFF. The CDR3 DNA is TGTGCCAGCAGCTACCCCGGGGTCACTGAAGCTTTCTTT.

The chain is built from TRBV6-5 and TRBJ2-1; D gene unclear. This CDR3 has 13 residues. V lost 7 bases, J lost 6 bases, and 13 bases lay in between. From germline, CDR1 is MNHEY and CDR2 SVGAGI. CDR3 amino acids: CASTRARVNEQFF. In DNA form, the CDR3 reads TGTGCCAGCACCCGAGCTAGGGTCAATGAGCAGTTCTTC.

V is TRBV25-1 and J is TRBJ2-2, with D uncertain. The CDR3 has 11 amino acids. V shed 4 bases and J shed 7 bases, with 4 bases lying between them. CDR1 is MGHDK and CDR2 is SYGVNS in the germline V gene. CDR3 loop: CASSVGGELFF. CDR3 nucleotides: TGTGCCAGCAGTGTTGGCGGGGAGCTGTTTTTT.

The chain joins TRBV5-5 to TRBJ1-1; no reliable D call. V dropped 2 bases and J dropped 4 bases, with 12 bases sitting between them. The germline V gene encodes CDR1 SGHKS and CDR2 YYEKEE (reference sequence). The CDR3 has 14 residues. The CDR3 region has the DNA TGTGCCAGCAGCTTTTCCGGGCAGTTCACTGAAGCTTTCTTT. It codes for CASSFSGQFTEAFF.

The chain recombines TRBV14 with TRBJ1-1; D call uncertain. The V end was cut by 2 bases, the J end by 5 bases, with 15 bases between. Germline CDR1 is SGHDN and CDR2 is FVKESK. CDR3 size: 15 residues. The CDR3 spells CASSQSEYYQTEAFF. In nucleotides, the CDR3 is TGTGCCAGCAGCCAATCGGAATACTATCAGACTGAAGCTTTCTTT.

The V gene is TRBV27, the J gene TRBJ1-1; 11 bases are a match to TRBD1. V was pared by 3 bases and J by 3 bases, with 6 bases of the junction left unmatched. The CDR3 is 16 amino acids. Germline V gene sequence: CDR1 MNHEY, CDR2 SMNVEV (reference sequence). The CDR3 bases are TGTGCCAGCAGTTTGTACGGACAGGGGGCCGACACTGAAGCTTTCTTT. The encoded protein is CASSLYGQGADTEAFF.

This clone was seen once. V is TRBV10-1 and J is TRBJ2-2; no definite D call. Germline V CDR1 and CDR2: WNHNN, SYGVQD (reference sequence). The V gene lost 0 bases and the J gene lost 4 bases, with 3 bases spanning the gap. The CDR3 length is 13 residues. CDR3 region: CASSESGTGELFF. The CDR3 coding sequence is TGCGCCAGCAGTGAGTCGGGCACCGGGGAGCTGTTTTTT.

In this sample, this clone turned up once. The chain combines TRBV7-6 with TRBJ2-3; 10 bases map to TRBD1. CDR3 size: 21 residues. CDR1 is SGHVS and CDR2 is FNYEAQ in the germline V gene. V shed 4 bases, J shed 6 bases, and the junction held 25 bases outside the gene matches. The CDR3 is CASSYFLQIIPGQGRGDTQYF. The CDR3 DNA reads as TGTGCCAGCAGCTATTTCCTCCAGATAATTCCGGGACAGGGGCGAGGGGATACGCAGTATTTT.

The chain carries TRBV14 and TRBJ1-3; D gene ambiguous. Germline lookup yields CDR1 SGHDN and CDR2 FVKESK. This CDR3 spans 14 amino acids. V lost 5 bases, J lost 1 base, and 9 bases lay in between. The CDR3 DNA is TGTGCCAGCAGCTTAAGGACGTCTGGAAACACCATATATTTT. Translation gives CASSLRTSGNTIYF.

The DNA of the CDR3 is TGTGCCAGTACCCTAGACAGGCGGACTGAAGCTTTCTTT. This gives the protein CASTLDRRTEAFF. The rearrangement uses TRBV19 and TRBJ1-1; TRBD1 is a possible D gene (6 bases). Germline CDR1 and CDR2: LNHDA and SQIVND (reference sequence). The CDR3 runs 13 residues. Deletions cut 7 bases from V and 5 bases from J, with 14 bases between.

V and J are TRBV5-5 and TRBJ2-1; D possibly corresponds to TRBD1 (5 bases). The V gene lost 0 bases and the J gene lost 7 bases, with 11 bases spanning the gap. Germline CDR1 SGHKS, CDR2 YYEKEE (reference sequence). This CDR3 has 14 amino acids. For the CDR3, the DNA is TGTGCCAGCAGCTTGGAAGGGGCCTTTAATGAGCAGTTCTTC. The encoded protein is CASSLEGAFNEQFF.

The V call is TRBV24-1, the J call TRBJ2-3; TRBD2 matches 10 bases. The V and J ends lost 1 base and 1 base, in that order; junction bases with no gene match: 4. This CDR3 comprises 17 residues. Looked up from germline, CDR1 is KGHDR and CDR2 is SFDVKD. CDR3 residues: CATSDLPGLAGTDTQYF. The DNA of the CDR3 is TGTGCCACCAGTGATTTACCTGGACTAGCGGGCACAGATACGCAGTATTTT.

This sequence joins TRBV6-2 or TRBV6-3 and TRBJ1-5; TRBD1 might be the D (6 bases). The germline V and J ends were trimmed by 0 bases and 5 bases, with 8 bases remaining between them. This CDR3 is 14 amino acids long. CDR1 and CDR2 from the germline V gene are MNHEY and SVGEGT. The DNA for the CDR3 is TGTGCCAGCAGTTACTCCAACAGGGATCAGCCCCAGCATTTT. Translated, it gives CASSYSNRDQPQHF.

This chain joins TRBV19 and TRBJ2-3, with 8 bases fitting TRBD2. The CDR3 is 16 residues long. Germline loops: CDR1 LNHDA, CDR2 SQIVND (reference sequence). After removal of 1 base from V and 2 bases from J, the junction contained 5 bases not matched to a gene. The chain's CDR3 is CASSIAGGGNTDTQYF. CDR3 nucleotides: TGTGCCAGTAGTATAGCGGGGGGGGGCAACACAGATACGCAGTATTTT.

The chain combines TRBV5-1 with TRBJ1-2, with D hard to call. This CDR3 spans 14 amino acids. The V end was cut by 0 bases, the J end by 5 bases, with 11 bases between. CDR1 is SGHRS and CDR2 is YFSETQ in the germline V gene. CDR3 protein: CASSLERLEYGYTF. CDR3 coding DNA: TGCGCCAGCAGCTTGGAACGTCTCGAGTATGGCTACACCTTC. Together with reference TRBV5-1 and TRBJ1-2, the CDR3 gives the full variable domain: KAGVTQTPRYLIKTRGQQVTLSCSPISGHRSVSWYQQTPGQGLQFLFEYFSETQRNKGNFPGRFSGRQFSNSRSEMNVSTLELGDSALYLCASSLERLEYGYTFGSGTRLTVV.

This chain connects TRBV30 to TRBJ1-5, with D possibly matching TRBD1 (6 bases). This CDR3 is built from 15 residues. Trimming shortened V by 0 bases and J by 7 bases, and 16 bases separated the two germline ends. From germline, CDR1 is GTSNPN and CDR2 SVGIG (reference sequence). The CDR3 DNA sequence: TGTGCCTGGAGTGTACGGGGGCGGTCCCACCAGCCCCAGCATTTT. It translates to CAWSVRGRSHQPQHF.

This chain joins TRBV25-1 and TRBJ1-2; weak D call: TRBD1 (6 bases). Germline CDR1 and CDR2: MGHDK and SYGVNS. The CDR3 is 14 amino acids. Deletions cut 6 bases from V and 5 bases from J, with 16 bases between. In nucleotides, the CDR3 is TGTGCCAGCAGCGGGGGGACACCAGGTTATGGCTACACCTTC. Amino acids: CASSGGTPGYGYTF.

The chain carries TRBV2 and TRBJ1-1; 7 bases are a match to TRBD1. The CDR3 has 13 residues. V lost 10 bases and J lost 5; bases outside the gene matches: 10. The germline CDR1 and CDR2 sequences are SNHLY and FYNNEI. The CDR3 DNA follows: TGTGCCAACCGGGACAGCGACCTGACTGAAGCTTTCTTT. This codes for CANRDSDLTEAFF. Based on the CDR3 plus reference TRBV2 and TRBJ1-1, the full variable domain is EPEVTQTPSHQVTQMGQEVILRCVPISNHLYFYWYRQILGQKVEFLVSFYNNEISEKSEIFDDQFSVERPDGSNFTLKIRSTKLEDSAMYFCANRDSDLTEAFFGQGTRLTVV.